Listed below are T cell receptor beta chains from one sample, sequenced in a study of T cell repertoires in cytomegalovirus infection. Their cognate antigens are unknown. TCRdb ran MiXCR on the reads and lists one entry per CDR3 protein. The table has 35,000 to 55,000 distinct CDR3 sequences, about 19% seen once. This specimen consisted of CD8+ T cells from cultured PBMCs, obtained from culture after CMV antigen stimulation. All receptors come from a human donor in good health (CMV status not recorded). Some clones in this sample may be carry-over from other donors' samples. Each CDR3 is given with its conserved first and last residue. The D gene is left open where the match is weak. The size of a clone is reported for some rows only, either as once, few or many, or as a class for expanded clones.

D gene: NA
V gene: TRBV19
clone size: few
J gene: TRBJ1-4
CDR3 DNA: TGTGCCAGTAGTCAAGGGACATTCGAAAAACTGTTTTTT
CDR3 protein: CASSQGTFEKLFF

D gene: NA
V gene: TRBV2
clone size: NA
J gene: TRBJ1-1
CDR3 DNA: TGTGCCAGCATATCAGGCAGGGTAACTGAAGCTTTCTTT
CDR3 protein: CASISGRVTEAFF

D gene: TRBD2
V gene: TRBV12-3/TRBV12-4
clone size: few
J gene: TRBJ2-1
CDR3 DNA: TGTGCCAGCAGCCGTAGCGGGAGGGCGGGCAATGAGCAGTTCTTC
CDR3 protein: CASSRSGRAGNEQFF

D gene: NA
V gene: TRBV7-6
clone size: many
J gene: TRBJ2-7
CDR3 DNA: TGTGCCAGCAGCTTAGAGCACAGCTCCTACGAGCAGTACTTC
CDR3 protein: CASSLEHSSYEQYF

D gene: NA
V gene: TRBV27
clone size: few
J gene: TRBJ1-2
CDR3 DNA: TGTGCCAGCAGAGTCACCCCGGGGACCCTCTATGGCTACACCTTC
CDR3 protein: CASRVTPGTLYGYTF

D gene: TRBD1
V gene: TRBV27
clone size: many
J gene: TRBJ2-1
CDR3 DNA: TGTGCCAGCAGTCCCCTGGGACAGACGTACAATGAGCAGTTCTTC
CDR3 protein: CASSPLGQTYNEQFF

D gene: NA
V gene: TRBV4-1
clone size: many
J gene: TRBJ1-1
CDR3 DNA: TGCGCCAGCAGCCAAGACTTCTGGGGATCGAACACTGAAGCTTTCTTT
CDR3 protein: CASSQDFWGSNTEAFF

D gene: NA
V gene: TRBV12-5
clone size: many
J gene: TRBJ1-2
CDR3 DNA: TGTGCTAGTGGGTATGATGGGTCCAACTATGGCTACACCTTC
CDR3 protein: CASGYDGSNYGYTF

D gene: NA
V gene: TRBV6-6
clone size: few
J gene: TRBJ2-2
CDR3 DNA: TGTGCCAGCCGGACAGACATCACCGGGGAGCTGTTTTTT
CDR3 protein: CASRTDITGELFF

D gene: NA
V gene: TRBV11-2
clone size: NA
J gene: TRBJ1-2
CDR3 DNA: TGTGCCAGCAGCTTAGAGAGGGGTCTGGACTATGGCTACACCTTC
CDR3 protein: CASSLERGLDYGYTF

D gene: NA
V gene: TRBV7-2
clone size: medium-sized
J gene: TRBJ2-1
CDR3 DNA: TGTGCCAGCAGCTTTTCTCCTTACGCAGTGGGCAATGAGCAGTTCTTC
CDR3 protein: CASSFSPYAVGNEQFF

D gene: TRBD1
V gene: TRBV5-6
clone size: NA
J gene: TRBJ2-6
CDR3 DNA: TGTGCCAGCAGCGGCGGGGACAGGGACGTCGTTTTGGGGGCCAACGTCCTGACTTTC
CDR3 protein: CASSGGDRDVVLGANVLTF

D gene: NA
V gene: TRBV4-3
clone size: NA
J gene: TRBJ1-6
CDR3 DNA: TGCGCCAGCAGCCAAGGGACCCCGTTTGTATCACCCCTCCACTTT
CDR3 protein: CASSQGTPFVSPLHF

D gene: NA
V gene: TRBV20-1
clone size: few
J gene: TRBJ2-5
CDR3 DNA: TGCAGTGCCCACCCTATAGGGGGGGAGGAGACCCAGTACTTC
CDR3 protein: CSAHPIGGEETQYF

D gene: NA
V gene: TRBV5-1
clone size: NA
J gene: TRBJ1-1
CDR3 DNA: TGCGCCAGCAGCTTGACGAGTCTATTCCCTGAAGCTTTCTTT
CDR3 protein: CASSLTSLFPEAFF

D gene: TRBD1
V gene: TRBV7-3
clone size: few
J gene: TRBJ2-1
CDR3 DNA: TGTGCCAGCAGCTTGCTAGACAGGGGGAATGAGCAGTTCTTC
CDR3 protein: CASSLLDRGNEQFF

D gene: TRBD1
V gene: TRBV19
clone size: many
J gene: TRBJ1-1
CDR3 DNA: TGTGCCAGTACGGTACAGGGGGCAAGGCGGACTGAAGCTTTCTTT
CDR3 protein: CASTVQGARRTEAFF

D gene: TRBD2
V gene: TRBV7-3
clone size: many
J gene: TRBJ2-7
CDR3 DNA: TGTGCCAGCAGTCTGAGCGGGGGGCCCTCCTACGAGCAGTACTTC
CDR3 protein: CASSLSGGPSYEQYF

D gene: TRBD2
V gene: TRBV7-9
clone size: many
J gene: TRBJ2-3
CDR3 DNA: TGTGCCAGCAGCTTAGGTGAAGCTAGCGGGAGCACAGATACGCAGTATTTT
CDR3 protein: CASSLGEASGSTDTQYF

D gene: NA
V gene: TRBV12-3/TRBV12-4
clone size: many
J gene: TRBJ2-1
CDR3 DNA: TGTGCCAGCAGTTTAGGCGTATACAATGAGCAGTTCTTC
CDR3 protein: CASSLGVYNEQFF

D gene: TRBD2
V gene: TRBV5-6
clone size: few
J gene: TRBJ2-7
CDR3 DNA: TGTGCCAGCAGCCCCGGACTAGCCTCCTACGAGCAGTACTTC
CDR3 protein: CASSPGLASYEQYF

D gene: NA
V gene: TRBV27
clone size: few
J gene: TRBJ1-2
CDR3 DNA: TGTGCCAGCAGTTTATCGCTGGGGGCAGACTATGGCTACACCTTC
CDR3 protein: CASSLSLGADYGYTF

D gene: NA
V gene: TRBV5-6
clone size: few
J gene: TRBJ1-1
CDR3 DNA: TGTGCCAGCAGCCCCGAAGGGAGAGACACTGAAGCTGTCTTT
CDR3 protein: CASSPEGRDTEAVF

D gene: TRBD2
V gene: TRBV4-3
clone size: few
J gene: TRBJ2-3
CDR3 DNA: TGCGCCAGCAGCCAAGCCTTAGCGGGAGGGCCTACAGATACGCAGTATTTT
CDR3 protein: CASSQALAGGPTDTQYF

D gene: NA
V gene: TRBV6-1
clone size: many
J gene: TRBJ2-2
CDR3 DNA: TGTGCCGCCCGATGGGGCAGGGAGAACACCGGGGAGCTGTTTTTT
CDR3 protein: CAARWGRENTGELFF

D gene: NA
V gene: TRBV27
clone size: few
J gene: TRBJ1-6
CDR3 DNA: TGTGCCAGCAGTTTAGTAGTCCCTCAGGCAGGGCTAGATAATTCACCCCTCCACTTT
CDR3 protein: CASSLVVPQAGLDNSPLHF

D gene: NA
V gene: TRBV7-6
clone size: many
J gene: TRBJ2-7
CDR3 DNA: TGTGCCAGCAGCTTTTACCGGACGGAAGAGCAGTACTTC
CDR3 protein: CASSFYRTEEQYF

D gene: NA
V gene: TRBV6-5
clone size: NA
J gene: TRBJ2-7
CDR3 DNA: TGTGCCAGCAGTTACTCCGGGTATTCGAGCTCCTACGAGCAGTACTTC
CDR3 protein: CASSYSGYSSSYEQYF

D gene: TRBD2
V gene: TRBV6-5
clone size: NA
J gene: TRBJ2-2
CDR3 DNA: TGTGCCAGCAGTTACGGCCTAGCGGGAACTGGGGAGCTGTTTTTT
CDR3 protein: CASSYGLAGTGELFF

D gene: TRBD1
V gene: TRBV7-4
clone size: few
J gene: TRBJ2-1
CDR3 DNA: TGTGCCAGCAGCTTAGAAGGGGACAGGGTTTACAATGAGCAGTTCTTC
CDR3 protein: CASSLEGDRVYNEQFF

D gene: NA
V gene: TRBV24-1
clone size: NA
J gene: TRBJ1-2
CDR3 DNA: TGTGCCCCCAGTTGGGGGGACGATGGCTACACCTTC
CDR3 protein: CAPSWGDDGYTF

D gene: NA
V gene: TRBV19
clone size: few
J gene: TRBJ2-1
CDR3 DNA: TGTGCCAGTAGTAAGGTAGGGCGGGGCAATGAGCAGTTCTTC
CDR3 protein: CASSKVGRGNEQFF

D gene: TRBD2
V gene: TRBV7-2
clone size: many
J gene: TRBJ2-1
CDR3 DNA: TGTGCCAGCAGCACAGCGGGGGGCAGGGATGAGCAGTTCTTC
CDR3 protein: CASSTAGGRDEQFF

D gene: NA
V gene: TRBV10-3
clone size: medium-sized
J gene: TRBJ2-1
CDR3 DNA: TGTGCCATCAGTGAGTCGATGGCAGGGAACTACAATGAGCAGTTCTTC
CDR3 protein: CAISESMAGNYNEQFF

D gene: NA
V gene: TRBV11-2
clone size: few
J gene: TRBJ2-5
CDR3 DNA: TGTGCCAGCAGCTTAACAGTAGAGACCCAGTACTTC
CDR3 protein: CASSLTVETQYF

D gene: NA
V gene: TRBV5-6
clone size: few
J gene: TRBJ2-7
CDR3 DNA: TGTGCCAGCAGCTTGGTTAGTAGCGGAGAGGCGTACGAGCAGTACTTC
CDR3 protein: CASSLVSSGEAYEQYF

D gene: NA
V gene: TRBV4-3
clone size: few
J gene: TRBJ1-1
CDR3 DNA: TGCGCCAGCAGCCAAGATGCAGGGAACACTGAAGCTTTCTTT
CDR3 protein: CASSQDAGNTEAFF

D gene: NA
V gene: TRBV11-2
clone size: NA
J gene: TRBJ2-7
CDR3 DNA: TGTGCCAGCAGCCCACCGGCGAACGAGCAGTACTTC
CDR3 protein: CASSPPANEQYF

D gene: TRBD1
V gene: TRBV7-4
clone size: NA
J gene: TRBJ1-2
CDR3 DNA: TGTGCCAGCAGCACGGGACAGTCGGCGAATGGCTACACCTTC
CDR3 protein: CASSTGQSANGYTF

D gene: NA
V gene: TRBV6-5
clone size: once
J gene: TRBJ1-1
CDR3 DNA: TGTACCAGCAGTTACGGTGGGGTCGAGACTGAAGCTTTCTTT
CDR3 protein: CTSSYGGVETEAFF

D gene: NA
V gene: TRBV24-1
clone size: few
J gene: TRBJ2-3
CDR3 DNA: TGTGCCACCAGTGATTTGAGGTCGGGAGATACGCAGTATTTT
CDR3 protein: CATSDLRSGDTQYF

D gene: NA
V gene: TRBV5-4
clone size: few
J gene: TRBJ2-7
CDR3 DNA: TGTGCCAGCAGCTCTATGATCGCTAGGGAGGTCCCAACGATCTACGAGCAGTACTTC
CDR3 protein: CASSSMIAREVPTIYEQYF

D gene: NA
V gene: TRBV19
clone size: NA
J gene: TRBJ1-6
CDR3 DNA: TGTGCCAGTAGTATGGGACCTGGAGAGAATTCACCCCTCCACTTT
CDR3 protein: CASSMGPGENSPLHF

D gene: TRBD1
V gene: TRBV28
clone size: many
J gene: TRBJ1-5
CDR3 DNA: TGTGCCAGCAGTTTATCACAGGGGTTTAGCAATCAGCCCCAGCATTTT
CDR3 protein: CASSLSQGFSNQPQHF

D gene: NA
V gene: TRBV12-3/TRBV12-4
clone size: few
J gene: TRBJ2-1
CDR3 DNA: TGTGCCAGCAGTTTAGGACTGGACTACTACAATGAGCAGTTCTTC
CDR3 protein: CASSLGLDYYNEQFF

D gene: NA
V gene: TRBV7-3
clone size: many
J gene: TRBJ2-1
CDR3 DNA: TGTGCCAGCAGCTTGCTTGGGGGAGGAAGAGATGAGCAGTTCTTC
CDR3 protein: CASSLLGGGRDEQFF

D gene: NA
V gene: TRBV6-6
clone size: NA
J gene: TRBJ1-3
CDR3 DNA: TGTGCCAGCACCCGGACGCCTGGAAACACCATATATTTT
CDR3 protein: CASTRTPGNTIYF

D gene: NA
V gene: TRBV7-9
clone size: many
J gene: TRBJ2-1
CDR3 DNA: TGTGCCAGCAGCTTAGCGCAAGGGGATGAGCAGTTCTTC
CDR3 protein: CASSLAQGDEQFF

D gene: NA
V gene: TRBV7-2
clone size: many
J gene: TRBJ2-3
CDR3 DNA: TGTGCCAGCAGCTTAGCTGGGCAAGATACGCAGTATTTT
CDR3 protein: CASSLAGQDTQYF

D gene: NA
V gene: TRBV7-9
clone size: NA
J gene: TRBJ2-5
CDR3 DNA: TGTGCCAGCAGGTTAGACAGCTCGGCCCAGTACTTC
CDR3 protein: CASRLDSSAQYF

D gene: NA
V gene: TRBV12-3/TRBV12-4
clone size: many
J gene: TRBJ1-2
CDR3 DNA: TGTGCCAGCAGTTCGTCCGGGACCTATGGCTACACCTTC
CDR3 protein: CASSSSGTYGYTF

D gene: NA
V gene: TRBV12-3/TRBV12-4
clone size: many
J gene: TRBJ2-7
CDR3 DNA: TGTGCCAGCAGTTTCCTCCTGAGCTCCTACGAGCAGTACTTC
CDR3 protein: CASSFLLSSYEQYF

D gene: NA
V gene: TRBV7-2
clone size: many
J gene: TRBJ1-5
CDR3 DNA: TGTGCCAGCAGCTTAGTGCCGAGTAGCAATCAGCCCCAGCATTTT
CDR3 protein: CASSLVPSSNQPQHF

D gene: TRBD2
V gene: TRBV4-3
clone size: NA
J gene: TRBJ2-2
CDR3 DNA: TGCGCCAGCAGCCATGGACTAGCGGGCGGCGAAACGAACACCGGGGAGCTGTTTTTT
CDR3 protein: CASSHGLAGGETNTGELFF

D gene: NA
V gene: TRBV15
clone size: few
J gene: TRBJ1-1
CDR3 DNA: TGTGCCACCAGCAGAGATCTCGGGCAAGCTTTCTTT
CDR3 protein: CATSRDLGQAFF